Listed here are 18 T cell receptor beta chains from one sample, sequenced in a study of blood T cell repertoires in COVID-19. The repertoire was sequenced with immunoSEQ multiplex PCR; TCRdb's copy has only in-frame clones and lacks some. The sample consists of just over 250,000 clones, around 87% of them appearing once. Specimen: peripheral blood. The receptors were gathered from a woman aged 50 to 60 with acute or convalescent COVID-19.

The CDR3 bases are TGTGCCAGCAGCTTGTACTATGGGTCTAACTATGGCTACACCTTC. Translating it yields CASSLYYGSNYGYTF. J is TRBJ1-2 and V is TRBV5-6; no clear D gene. This CDR3 spans 15 amino acids. V was pared by 1 base and J by 0 bases, with 10 bases between. The germline V gene encodes CDR1 SGHDT and CDR2 YYEEEE.

This clone was observed once. V gene TRBV24-1 combines with J gene TRBJ2-3, with D possibly TRBD2 on 5 matching bases. Trimming pared 9 bases from V and 2 bases from J, leaving 11 bases between. This CDR3 has 13 amino acids. Germline V gene lookup returns CDR1 KGHDR and CDR2 SFDVKD. This CDR3 reads CATSQDFTDTQYF. CDR3 nucleotides: TGTGCCACCTCGCAGGACTTCACAGATACGCAGTATTTT.

Only one count was recorded for this clone. Other DNA sequences from this sample encode an identical CDR3 as well. V and J are TRBV5-1 and TRBJ2-1; 9 bases are shared with TRBD2. Germline V CDR1 and CDR2: SGHRS, YFSETQ. The CDR3 is made up of 15 amino acids. J lost 6 bases, V lost 0 bases, and 4 bases had no gene match. The CDR3 DNA is TGCGCCAGCAGCTTGGGGCTAGCGGGACTCAATGAGCAGTTCTTC. Its translation: CASSLGLAGLNEQFF.

The V call is TRBV7-9, the J call TRBJ2-1; maybe TRBD1 (5 bases). The CDR3 has 11 amino acids. Germline CDR1 is SEHNR and CDR2 is FQNEAQ (reference sequence). V lost 6 bases and J 10 bases, leaving 10 bases between the germline ends. This CDR3 reads CASSFRQEQFF. In DNA form, the CDR3 reads TGTGCCAGCAGTTTCCGACAGGAGCAGTTCTTC. The whole variable domain, filled in from reference TRBV7-9 and TRBJ2-1, reads DTGVSQNPRHKITKRGQNVTFRCDPISEHNRLYWYRQTLGQGPEFLTYFQNEAQLEKSRLLSDRFSAERPKGSFSTLEIQRTEQGDSAMYLCASSFRQEQFFGPGTRLTVL.

V is TRBV28 and J is TRBJ2-7; D uncertain. The CDR3 contains 16 residues. Germline CDR1 MDHEN, CDR2 SYDVKM. The germline V and J ends were trimmed by 5 bases and 2 bases, with 19 bases remaining between them. The CDR3 nucleotides are TGTGCCAGCAGTATCCTATCAGGAAGCTCCCCCTACGAGCAGTACTTC. This codes for CASSILSGSSPYEQYF.

The chain is built from TRBV7-3 and TRBJ1-1; 11 positions agree with TRBD1. CDR3 length equals 14 residues. Germline assignment: CDR1 SGHTA and CDR2 FQGTGA. With 5 bases clipped from V and 4 bases from J, the junction kept 3 bases outside the gene matches. CDR3 protein: CASSRTGGRTEAFF. The CDR3 DNA follows: TGTGCCAGCAGCCGGACAGGGGGCCGCACTGAAGCTTTCTTT.

In its sample, this clone was seen once. The chain uses TRBV9 and TRBJ1-4; D gene uncertain. V dropped 4 bases and J dropped 4 bases, with 11 bases sitting between them. CDR1 and CDR2 (germline): SGDLS, YYNGEE. This CDR3 comprises 14 residues. This CDR3 is CASSNGVINEKLFF. CDR3 DNA sequence: TGTGCCAGCAGCAACGGGGTAATTAATGAAAAACTGTTTTTT.

The sample holds a few counts of this clone. V gene TRBV3-1 (or the pseudogene TRBV3-2) combines with J gene TRBJ1-4; D possibly corresponds to TRBD1 (6 bases). The CDR3 runs to 17 residues. Germline CDR1 is LGHDT and CDR2 is YNNKEL (reference sequence). The ends were cut back, 3 bases at V and 3 bases at J, with 17 bases in the middle. CDR3 loop: CASSHWTDGSANEKLFF. The CDR3 region has the DNA TGTGCCAGCAGCCATTGGACAGATGGGTCAGCTAATGAAAAACTGTTTTTT.

The V call is TRBV18, the J call TRBJ2-6; D is undetermined. The CDR3 runs 16 residues. The V end was cut by 3 bases, the J end by 0 bases, with 9 bases between. Germline V lookup: CDR1 KGHSH, CDR2 LQKENI. This chain's CDR3 is CASSPTPHSGANVLTF. CDR3 coding DNA: TGTGCCAGCTCACCGACACCCCACTCTGGGGCCAACGTCCTGACTTTC.

This clone was counted a few times. The gene calls are TRBV5-5 and TRBJ1-5; 11 nucleotides align to TRBD1. V shed 2 bases, J shed 9 bases, and the junction held 7 bases outside the gene matches. Germline V gene data show CDR1 as SGHKS and CDR2 as YYEKEE (reference sequence). The CDR3 sequence is 15 residues long. The CDR3 here is CASSFGTGGFWPQHF. Here the CDR3 DNA reads TGTGCCAGCAGCTTCGGGACAGGGGGATTTTGGCCCCAGCATTTT.

The CDR3 DNA reads as TGTGCCAGCAGTGGAGGGAATCGGAATGAAAAACTGTTTTTT. Protein: CASSGGNRNEKLFF. V and J are TRBV28 and TRBJ1-4; D is undetermined. The CDR3 runs to 14 residues. V was shortened by 5 bases and J by 5 bases, with 12 bases between the two germline ends. Germline assignment: CDR1 MDHEN and CDR2 SYDVKM. Filled out from reference TRBV28 and TRBJ1-4, the complete variable domain reads DVKVTQSSRYLVKRTGEKVFLECVQDMDHENMFWYRQDPGLGLRLIYFSYDVKMKEKGDIPEGYSVSREKKERFSLILESASTNQTSMYLCASSGGNRNEKLFFGSGTQLSVL.

The rearrangement joins TRBV18 to TRBJ2-7; D might be TRBD1 (5 bases). V lost 5 bases to trimming and J lost 5 bases, with 7 bases between them. The CDR3 spans 11 residues. Germline assignment: CDR1 KGHSH and CDR2 LQKENI. CDR3 DNA: TGTGCCAGCTCAAGGGGCGACGAGCAGTACTTC. It codes for CASSRGDEQYF.

V gene TRBV28 combines with J gene TRBJ1-1; D may be TRBD1 (5 bases). The germline V and J ends were trimmed by 7 bases and 0 bases, with 15 bases remaining between them. The CDR3 is made up of 15 amino acids. From germline, CDR1 is MDHEN and CDR2 SYDVKM. CDR3 sequence reads: CASTFGGSMNTEAFF. In nucleotides, the CDR3 is TGTGCCAGCACCTTTGGGGGGAGCATGAACACTGAAGCTTTCTTT.

V and J are TRBV7-8 and TRBJ1-2, with 8 nucleotides matching TRBD1. CDR1 is SGHVS and CDR2 is FQNEAQ in the germline V gene. The CDR3 contains 14 residues. The trim removed 5 bases at V and 7 bases at J, leaving 9 bases unmatched. The CDR3: CASSPGTGLGGYTF. The CDR3 region has the DNA TGTGCCAGCAGCCCCGGGACAGGTTTAGGTGGCTACACCTTC.

The chain uses TRBV6-5 and TRBJ2-1; TRBD2 aligns across 10 bases. The J segment lost 2 bases and the V segment lost 10 bases, leaving 8 bases of the junction unmatched. This CDR3 region has 15 residues. Per the germline V gene, CDR1 is MNHEY and CDR2 is SVGAGI. CDR3 sequence (DNA): TGTGCCACCAACATTCTAGCGGGGGCCTACAATGAGCAGTTCTTC. Translation gives CATNILAGAYNEQFF.

The chain uses TRBV28 and TRBJ1-2; D might be TRBD1 (6 bases). Trimming cost V 6 bases and J 8 bases, with 10 bases left between them. Germline V CDR1 and CDR2: MDHEN, SYDVKM. The CDR3 loop spans 11 amino acids. CDR3: CASRGAEGYTF. CDR3 nucleotide sequence: TGTGCCAGCAGGGGGGCAGAAGGCTACACCTTC.

The chain employs TRBV27 and TRBJ1-5; unclear D gene. The CDR3 runs 12 residues. Germline V CDR1 and CDR2: MNHEY, SMNVEV (reference sequence). V was shortened by 4 bases and J by 5 bases, with 6 bases between the two germline ends. The DNA for the CDR3 is TGTGCCAGCAGTTCCGGGTATCAGCCCCAGCATTTT. Protein product: CASSSGYQPQHF.

The chain joins TRBV24-1 to TRBJ2-1; TRBD1 aligns across 10 bases. There are 13 residues in the CDR3. From germline, CDR1 is KGHDR and CDR2 SFDVKD. V lost 8 bases, J lost 6 bases, and 3 bases stayed unmatched. In DNA form, the CDR3 reads TGTGCCACCACACGGACAGGGGGCAATGAGCAGTTCTTC. Its translation: CATTRTGGNEQFF.